This T cell receptor beta chain is drawn from a study of T cell responses to AZD1222 COVID-19 vaccine. Here immunoSEQ multiplex PCR was the method, and the copy in TCRdb shows in-frame clones only, minus some. The sample includes some 110,000 clones, around 90% of them seen just once. Notes on the study in general: White British donors predominated, females outnumbered males, and clonal diversity was possibly underestimated.

In the case of this clone: Its matching antigen is unknown.

CDR1 is MGHDK and CDR2 is SYGVNS in the germline V gene. V was trimmed by 2 bases and J by 7 bases, leaving 3 bases between them. The CDR3 extends over 11 amino acids. The sample consisted of peripheral blood, taken 28 days after the second AZD1222 dose. The rearrangement joins TRBV25-1 to TRBJ2-1; D gene ambiguous. The receptor comes from an adult who received the AZD1222 COVID-19 vaccine. The DNA for the CDR3 is TGTGCCAGCAGTGAAGCAAATGAGCAGTTCTTC. Translation: CASSEANEQFF.